These 10 T cell receptor beta chains originate from one sample sequenced in a study of CD8 T cells in Susac syndrome. Random hexamers were used to reverse transcribe the RNA input (about 0.45 to 1 ug). TCRdb itself ran the immunoSEQ multiplex PCR reads through MiXCR, one entry per CDR3 protein. The sample lists fewer than 150,000 distinct CDR3 sequences, more than 75% occurring once. Material: CD8+ T cells from PBMCs. Receptors were obtained from a human donor with multiple sclerosis.

J is TRBJ2-1 and V is TRBV29-1, with D hard to call. There are 9 residues in the CDR3. With 4 bases removed from V and 9 bases from J, the gap between germline ends came to 4 bases. The germline CDR1 and CDR2 sequences are SQVTM and ANQGSEA. CDR3 DNA sequence: TGCAGCGTTGGGGGTGAGCAGTTCTTC. Its translation is CSVGGEQFF.

The chain links TRBV4-3 to TRBJ2-7; D is perhaps TRBD1 (6 bases). V was pared by 3 bases and J by 3 bases, with 9 bases between. This CDR3 comprises 13 residues. The germline CDR1 and CDR2 sequences are LGHNA and YSLEER. The DNA of the CDR3 is TGCGCCAGCAGCCATGACAGGAGCTACGAGCAGTACTTC. Translated, it gives CASSHDRSYEQYF.

The CDR3 region is CASSPGLAGPEQFF. The CDR3 coding sequence is TGTGCCAGCAGCCCGGGACTAGCGGGGCCAGAGCAGTTCTTC. The V call is TRBV7-8, the J call TRBJ2-1; 13 nucleotides match TRBD2. The CDR3 consists of 14 residues. After removal of 5 bases from V and 10 bases from J, the junction contained 5 bases not matched to a gene. Germline V gives CDR1 SGHVS, CDR2 FQNEAQ.

The table lists this clonotype with a count of one. The V call is TRBV29-1, the J call TRBJ2-5; tentatively, D is TRBD2 (5 bases). The CDR3 covers 12 residues. The germline V gene has CDR1 SQVTM and CDR2 ANQGSEA. V lost 3 bases and J lost 4, with 9 bases in between. CDR3 nucleotides: TGCAGCGTTGACGGGAAGCGAGAGACCCAGTACTTC. Protein: CSVDGKRETQYF.

This clonotype came up a few times. This chain connects TRBV10-3 to TRBJ2-7; D gene unclear. This CDR3 has 15 amino acids. Trimming left V 0 bases short and J 3 bases short, with 12 bases between. Per germline, CDR1 ENHRY and CDR2 SYGVKD. CDR3 loop: CAISESLSPSYEQYF. In DNA, the CDR3 is TGTGCCATCAGTGAGTCGTTAAGCCCAAGCTACGAGCAGTACTTC.

V usage is TRBV20-1 and J usage is TRBJ2-3; 9 bases map to TRBD1. The CDR3 length is 14 residues. V lost 5 bases and J lost 4; bases outside the gene matches: 7. Germline CDR1 and CDR2: DFQATT and SNEGSKA (reference sequence). As DNA, the CDR3 is TGCAGTGCTTACCTCGGGGACAGGGCAGATACGCAGTATTTT. This codes for CSAYLGDRADTQYF.

CDR3 region: CASSFLSAEAFF. CDR3 nucleotides: TGTGCCAGCAGCTTCTTAAGCGCTGAAGCTTTCTTT. The chain combines TRBV7-9 with TRBJ1-1; D not certain. The CDR3 sequence is 12 residues long. The V end lost 3 bases, the J end lost 6 bases, and 8 bases lay between the germline ends. Germline assignment: CDR1 SEHNR and CDR2 FQNEAQ (reference sequence).

The V call is TRBV27, the J call TRBJ2-2; TRBD2 agrees at 8 bases. Germline V gene sequence: CDR1 MNHEY, CDR2 SMNVEV (reference sequence). The CDR3 is 18 residues long. Trimming took 4 bases from V and 7 from J; bases not matched to a gene: 17. The CDR3 loop reads CASSYGSPGTRLIGELFF. The CDR3 DNA sequence: TGTGCCAGCAGTTACGGCTCCCCCGGGACTAGACTTATCGGGGAGCTGTTTTTT.

On this clonotype: A junction boundary mismatches the germline segment, possibly from a read error. This rearrangement joins TRBV12-3 or TRBV12-4 to TRBJ1-1, with D possibly matching TRBD1 (5 bases). The CDR3 consists of 12 residues. The CDR3: CASSSDSTEAFF. The CDR3 nucleotides read TGTGCCAGCAGTTCCGACAGCACTGAAGCCTTCTTT.

This chain uses TRBV6-5 with TRBJ2-7; 8 bases match TRBD2. Unmatched junction bases numbered 10, after V lost 7 bases and J lost 5 bases. CDR3 length: 14 residues. Germline lookup yields CDR1 MNHEY and CDR2 SVGAGI. The CDR3 coding sequence is TGTGCCAGCAAGAGTACTAGCGGAACAGACGAGCAGTACTTC. Encoded protein: CASKSTSGTDEQYF.